Below, 28 T cell receptor beta chains from the same sample are listed, as sequenced in a study of blood T cell repertoires in COVID-19. TCRdb's table, derived via immunoSEQ multiplex PCR, lists solely in-frame clones and lacks some. Of approximately 100,000 clones listed, roughly 85% are singletons. The specimen sequenced was peripheral blood. These receptors originate from a woman aged 70-85 years with active or convalescent COVID-19.

This rearrangement joins TRBV4-3 to TRBJ2-4; 7 positions agree with TRBD1. This CDR3 has 15 amino acids. Looked up from germline, CDR1 is LGHNA and CDR2 is YSLEER. V lost 1 base and J lost 4; bases outside the gene matches: 4. CDR3: CASSQALGQKNIQYF. The CDR3 coding sequence is TGCGCCAGCAGCCAAGCCCTGGGACAGAAAAACATTCAGTACTTC.

V usage is TRBV5-1 and J usage is TRBJ2-3; 14 bases agree with TRBD2. The V segment lost 0 bases and the J segment 6 bases; nucleotides outside the gene matches: 6. Looked up from germline, CDR1 is SGHRS and CDR2 is YFSETQ. The CDR3 spans 17 residues. CDR3 sequence reads: CASSLEGTSGSTDTQYF. The DNA for the CDR3 is TGCGCCAGCAGCTTGGAAGGGACTAGCGGGAGTACGGATACGCAGTATTTT.

The chain joins TRBV6-6 to TRBJ2-2, with 10 bases that match TRBD1. V trimming: 5 bases; J trimming: 4 bases; junction bases outside the gene matches: 7. CDR1 and CDR2 (germline): MNHNY, SVGAGI (reference sequence). The length of the CDR3 is 16 residues. CDR3 DNA sequence: TGTGCCAGCAGTGCTAGGACAGGGGGTTTCACCGGGGAGCTGTTTTTT. Translating gives CASSARTGGFTGELFF.

The sample holds one count of this clone. The chain carries TRBV11-2 and TRBJ2-3; possibly TRBD2 for D (6 bases). Per germline, CDR1 SGHAT and CDR2 FQNNGV. The CDR3 runs to 15 residues. Between the trimmed V and J ends, which lost 2 bases and 1 base, there was a span of 10 bases. CDR3 region: CASSLWREGTDTQYF. The CDR3 region has the DNA TGTGCCAGCAGCTTATGGAGGGAAGGCACAGATACGCAGTATTTT. Using reference TRBV11-2 and TRBJ2-3 for the parts outside the CDR3, the full variable domain is EAGVAQSPRYKIIEKRQSVAFWCNPISGHATLYWYQQILGQGPKLLIQFQNNGVVDDSQLPKDRFSAERLKGVDSTLKIQPAKLEDSAVYLCASSLWREGTDTQYFGPGTRLTVL.

The chain couples TRBV21-1 to TRBJ2-1; TRBD2 is the table's D call, not checked against the DNA. TRBV21-1 is given as a pseudogene. The CDR3 sequence is 16 residues long. CDR3 sequence (DNA): TGTGCCAGCAGCAAAGGAATTAGCGGGGGTCCGAATGAGCAGTTCTTC. Its protein product is CASSKGISGGPNEQFF.

V gene TRBV28 combines with J gene TRBJ2-7; weak D call: TRBD1 (8 bases). Trimming cost V 7 bases and J 4 bases, with 20 bases left between them. The CDR3 has 15 amino acids. CDR1 and CDR2 (germline): MDHEN, SYDVKM. The CDR3 nucleotides are TGTGCCAGCAACGACGGGGGGACAGGTGGTTACGAGCAGTACTTC. This gives the protein CASNDGGTGGYEQYF.

This chain connects TRBV4-3 to TRBJ2-5, with 10 bases aligning to TRBD2. V shed 4 bases, J shed 5 bases, and the junction held 7 bases outside the gene matches. CDR3 size: 15 residues. The germline V gene encodes CDR1 LGHNA and CDR2 YSLEER. CDR3 sequence reads: CASSLQRGGGETQYF. The CDR3 coding sequence is TGCGCCAGCAGCCTCCAGCGGGGGGGCGGGGAGACCCAGTACTTC.

The chain employs TRBV18 and TRBJ2-7; TRBD2 matches 10 bases. The CDR3 length is 16 residues. V gave up 1 base and J gave up 3 bases; unmatched junction bases: 6. Germline V gene sequence: CDR1 KGHSH, CDR2 LQKENI. CDR3 in amino acids: CASSPLNQRGGYEQYF. DNA of the CDR3: TGTGCCAGCTCACCACTAAATCAGCGGGGGGGCTACGAGCAGTACTTC.

This chain links TRBV12-3 or TRBV12-4 with TRBJ1-1, with 8 bases matching TRBD1. The junction had 3 bases not matched to a gene; V was cut back by 3 bases and J by 6 bases. This CDR3 is 13 amino acids long. The chain's CDR3 is CASSFGQGAEAFF. The CDR3 nucleotides read TGTGCCAGCAGTTTCGGACAGGGTGCTGAAGCTTTCTTT.

The rearrangement links TRBV11-2 to TRBJ2-3; 11 bases are shared with TRBD2. Per germline, CDR1 SGHAT and CDR2 FQNNGV. Trimming removed 1 base from V and 3 bases from J; junction bases left unmatched: 12. CDR3 length: 19 amino acids. The CDR3 protein is CASSLGASGRNRGTDTQYF. CDR3 coding DNA: TGTGCCAGCAGCTTAGGGGCTAGCGGGAGGAACAGAGGGACAGATACGCAGTATTTT.

V usage is TRBV28 and J usage is TRBJ1-1, with TRBD1 matching 8 bases. V trimming: 7 bases; J trimming: 4 bases; junction bases outside the gene matches: 14. Per germline, CDR1 MDHEN and CDR2 SYDVKM. The CDR3 length is 16 residues. The CDR3 reads CASIYSGGRGGTEAFF. CDR3 coding DNA: TGTGCCAGCATTTATTCAGGGGGCCGTGGCGGCACTGAAGCTTTCTTT.

V usage is TRBV5-1 and J usage is TRBJ2-7, with D possibly being TRBD2 (5 bases). The CDR3 totals 12 residues. The V end lost 4 bases, the J end lost 4 bases, and 9 bases lay between the germline ends. Germline-derived CDR1 and CDR2 are SGHRS and YFSETQ. In nucleotides, the CDR3 is TGCGCCAGCAGCGTCACGGGATACGAGCAGTACTTC. Its protein is CASSVTGYEQYF.

This sequence joins TRBV4-2 and TRBJ2-7, with TRBD2 as a possible D gene (5 bases). V lost 1 base to trimming and J lost 1 base, with 20 bases between them. Per germline, CDR1 LGHNA and CDR2 YNFKEQ. The CDR3 runs 18 residues. CDR3 DNA: TGTGCCAGCAGCCAAGGGCCGTCTTCCGGGATCAGGTCCTACGAGCAGTACTTC. It yields the protein CASSQGPSSGIRSYEQYF.

This chain joins TRBV6-6 and TRBJ1-1, with a weak D call TRBD1 (5 bases). Trimming left V 6 bases short and J 1 base short, with 9 bases between. Germline V gene data show CDR1 as MNHNY and CDR2 as SVGAGI (reference sequence). CDR3 length: 13 residues. The CDR3 loop is CASRRQGNTEAFF. The CDR3 nucleotides read TGTGCCAGCAGACGGCAGGGGAACACTGAAGCTTTCTTT.

The chain joins TRBV7-8 to TRBJ1-5, with 9 bases that match TRBD1. Germline loops: CDR1 SGHVS, CDR2 FQNEAQ. The V gene end was trimmed by 5 bases and the J gene end by 5 bases; junction bases not matched to a gene: 4. The CDR3 spans 14 residues. DNA of the CDR3: TGTGCCAGCAGCGGCGGGACAGGGCATCAGCCCCAGCATTTT. This encodes CASSGGTGHQPQHF.

The V call is TRBV5-5, the J call TRBJ2-3, with TRBD2 matching 10 bases. CDR3 length equals 16 residues. Per germline, CDR1 SGHKS and CDR2 YYEKEE (reference sequence). With 4 bases clipped from V and 2 bases from J, the junction kept 7 bases outside the gene matches. CDR3 loop: CASSTQLAGPTDTQYF. CDR3 DNA sequence: TGTGCCAGCAGCACCCAACTAGCGGGGCCCACAGATACGCAGTATTTT.

The count of this clone is one. The chain employs TRBV7-9 and TRBJ1-1; maybe TRBD1 (6 bases). The CDR3 is 18 residues long. From germline, CDR1 is SEHNR and CDR2 FQNEAQ (reference sequence). V was cut by 9 bases and J by 2 bases, with 28 bases left in between. The CDR3 DNA follows: TGTGCCAGTCATCCTAACAGTTGGTGGCAGGGGACAAACACTGAAGCTTTCTTT. It is translated as CASHPNSWWQGTNTEAFF.

The gene calls are TRBV9 and TRBJ2-7; 8 nucleotides agree with TRBD1. The trim removed 2 bases at V and 2 bases at J, leaving 3 bases unmatched. Germline assignment: CDR1 SGDLS and CDR2 YYNGEE. This CDR3 has 14 residues. The CDR3: CASSVQGATYEQYF. The CDR3 bases are TGTGCCAGCAGCGTCCAGGGGGCGACCTACGAGCAGTACTTC.

This chain links TRBV10-3 with TRBJ2-1; 10 positions agree with TRBD2. Germline trimming cut 10 bases from V and 1 base from J; bases unmatched to any gene: 10. The length of the CDR3 is 16 residues. The germline CDR1 and CDR2 sequences are ENHRY and SYGVKD. This CDR3 is CATHQPAGGSYNEQFF. For the CDR3, the DNA is TGTGCCACCCACCAGCCAGCGGGGGGGTCCTACAATGAGCAGTTCTTC.

J is TRBJ1-4 and V is TRBV18; 8 nucleotides agree with TRBD1. The V segment lost 0 bases and the J segment 7 bases; nucleotides outside the gene matches: 1. This CDR3 spans 14 amino acids. CDR1 and CDR2 (germline): KGHSH, LQKENI. The CDR3 is CASSPPTGVEKLFF. CDR3 DNA: TGTGCCAGCTCACCACCGACAGGGGTTGAAAAACTGTTTTTT. Based on the CDR3 plus reference TRBV18 and TRBJ1-4, the full variable domain is NAGVMQNPRHLVRRRGQEARLRCSPMKGHSHVYWYRQLPEEGLKFMVYLQKENIIDESGMPKERFSAEFPKEGPSILRIQQVVRGDSAAYFCASSPPTGVEKLFFGSGTQLSVL.

Here the CDR3 DNA reads TGCGCCAGCAGCTTTGCGGGAATAAGCACAGATACGCAGTATTTT. Residues: CASSFAGISTDTQYF. V gene TRBV5-1 combines with J gene TRBJ2-3; maybe TRBD2 (6 bases). Per germline, CDR1 SGHRS and CDR2 YFSETQ. The V and J ends lost 2 bases and 0 bases respectively, with 10 bases between them. This CDR3 has 15 amino acids.

V usage is TRBV7-2 and J usage is TRBJ2-2; no reliable D call. The V gene's germline CDR1 is SGHTA and CDR2 FQGNSA. Trimming took 1 base from V and 2 from J, leaving 5 bases between them. The CDR3 has 14 residues. The DNA of the CDR3 is TGTGCCAGCAGCTTAGGAGGAAACACCGGGGAGCTGTTTTTT. Translated, it gives CASSLGGNTGELFF. Based on the CDR3 plus reference TRBV7-2 and TRBJ2-2, the full variable domain is GAGVSQSPSNKVTEKGKDVELRCDPISGHTALYWYRQSLGQGLEFLIYFQGNSAPDKSGLPSDRFSAERTGGSVSTLTIQRTQQEDSAVYLCASSLGGNTGELFFGEGSRLTVL.

The chain recombines TRBV6-6 with TRBJ1-3; 9 bases map to TRBD1. Losses at the gene ends were 6 bases for V and 0 bases for J; bases not matched to a gene: 6. The length of the CDR3 is 16 residues. Per germline, CDR1 MNHNY and CDR2 SVGAGI (reference sequence). CDR3 protein: CASRRTGALSGNTIYF. The CDR3 DNA sequence: TGTGCCAGCAGGAGGACAGGGGCCCTCTCTGGAAACACCATATATTTT.

The chain links TRBV5-6 to TRBJ2-6; 12 bases align to TRBD2. The CDR3 contains 19 residues. The V gene end was trimmed by 4 bases and the J gene end by 0 bases; junction bases not matched to a gene: 8. Germline CDR1 is SGHDT and CDR2 is YYEEEE. CDR3 nucleotide sequence: TGTGCCAGCAGCAATCGACTAGCGGGAGTCGTCTCTGGGGCCAACGTCCTGACTTTC. This codes for CASSNRLAGVVSGANVLTF.

J is TRBJ2-1 and V is TRBV9, with D possibly being TRBD2 (5 bases). V dropped 3 bases and J dropped 7 bases, with 17 bases sitting between them. Germline V lookup: CDR1 SGDLS, CDR2 YYNGEE. This CDR3 has 15 amino acids. CDR3 sequence (DNA): TGTGCCAGCAGCGCTCATAGCGCCCGATCGAATGAGCAGTTCTTC. Protein product: CASSAHSARSNEQFF.

This clone has only one observation. The rearrangement uses TRBV18 and TRBJ2-4; 9 positions match TRBD1. Unmatched junction bases numbered 5, after V lost 2 bases and J lost 0 bases. CDR1 is KGHSH, CDR2 LQKENI, per germline. The CDR3 runs to 17 residues. The CDR3 spells CASSPVGTGLAKNIQYF. CDR3 DNA sequence: TGTGCCAGCTCACCAGTTGGGACAGGGCTAGCCAAAAACATTCAGTACTTC.

This chain connects TRBV7-8 to TRBJ2-2, with 8 nucleotides matching TRBD1. The CDR3 loop spans 17 amino acids. Looked up from germline, CDR1 is SGHVS and CDR2 is FQNEAQ. V was clipped by 4 bases and J by 1 base; unmatched bases: 8. The CDR3 loop is CASSSGPGQGNTGELFF. CDR3 coding DNA: TGTGCCAGCAGCTCCGGTCCAGGACAGGGGAACACCGGGGAGCTGTTTTTT.

The CDR3 bases are TGTGCCAGCAGCTTCTCAGGGGTTAACTATGGCTACACCTTC. It specifies CASSFSGVNYGYTF. The rearrangement joins TRBV6-6 to TRBJ1-2; a possible D gene is TRBD1 (6 bases). V was trimmed by 6 bases and J by 1 base, leaving 12 bases between them. The CDR3 covers 14 residues. Germline assignment: CDR1 MNHNY and CDR2 SVGAGI (reference sequence).